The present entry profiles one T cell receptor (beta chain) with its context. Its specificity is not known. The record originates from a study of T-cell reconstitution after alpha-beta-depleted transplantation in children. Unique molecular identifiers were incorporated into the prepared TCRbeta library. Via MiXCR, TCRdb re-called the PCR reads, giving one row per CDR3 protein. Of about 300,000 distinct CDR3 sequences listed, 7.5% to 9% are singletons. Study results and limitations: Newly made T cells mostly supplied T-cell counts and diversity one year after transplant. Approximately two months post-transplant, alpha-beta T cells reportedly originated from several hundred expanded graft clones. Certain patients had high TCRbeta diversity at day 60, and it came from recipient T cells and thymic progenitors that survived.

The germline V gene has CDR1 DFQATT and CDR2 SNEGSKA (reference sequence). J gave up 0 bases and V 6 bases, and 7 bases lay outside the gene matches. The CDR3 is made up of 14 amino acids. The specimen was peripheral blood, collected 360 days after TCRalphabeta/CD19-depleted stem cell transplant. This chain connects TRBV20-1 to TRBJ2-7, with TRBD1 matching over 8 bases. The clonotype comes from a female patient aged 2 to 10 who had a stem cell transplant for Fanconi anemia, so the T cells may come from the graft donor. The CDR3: CSAPQGQASYEQYF. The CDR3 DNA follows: TGCAGTGCCCCTCAGGGACAGGCCTCCTACGAGCAGTACTTC.